Shown below are 8 T cell receptor beta chains from a single sample sequenced in a study of blood T cell repertoires in COVID-19 (dated by TCRdb to between 2020 and 2021). Library generation was performed with the immunoSEQ multiplex PCR assay. This is the immuneACCESS table as TCRdb keeps it, with only in-frame sequences that have V and J called. A part of the clones is gone; compared with another copy, unresolved V genes explain less than half, and the rest is unexplained. Present in this sample are approximately 170,000 clones, 74% of which were seen just once. The ten largest clones capture 3% of the sample. Sequencing was carried out using peripheral blood. The receptors were gathered from an elderly woman with acute or convalescent COVID-19.

V gene TRBV19 combines with J gene TRBJ2-3, with a weak D call TRBD2 (6 bases). V was shortened by 5 bases and J by 2 bases, with 11 bases between the two germline ends. CDR1 is LNHDA, CDR2 SQIVND, per germline (reference sequence). The CDR3 is 14 residues long. In nucleotides, the CDR3 is TGTGCCAGTAGTGACGGGGGATCCACAGATACGCAGTATTTT. Its protein is CASSDGGSTDTQYF.

The gene calls are TRBV28 and TRBJ1-3; D remains ambiguous. The germline gives CDR1 MDHEN, CDR2 SYDVKM. The CDR3 is 16 amino acids. The V gene lost 1 base and the J gene lost 2 bases, with 12 bases spanning the gap. Written as DNA, the CDR3 is TGTGCCAGCAGTTTATTGTCGGGGAGAACTGGAAACACCATATATTTT. Translation: CASSLLSGRTGNTIYF.

The gene calls are TRBV7-6 and TRBJ2-5, with D possibly TRBD2 on 5 matching bases. Per germline, CDR1 SGHVS and CDR2 FNYEAQ. This CDR3 is built from 15 residues. V was cut by 5 bases and J by 1 base, with 14 bases left in between. The CDR3 here is CASSQRLGVQETQYF. DNA of the CDR3: TGTGCCAGCAGCCAGAGACTGGGAGTCCAAGAGACCCAGTACTTC.

The chain joins TRBV29-1 to TRBJ2-1; 9 bases agree with TRBD2. The ends lost 7 bases at V and 7 bases at J; junction bases unmatched: 5. Germline V lookup: CDR1 SQVTM, CDR2 ANQGSEA. This CDR3 is built from 12 residues. The CDR3 nucleotides are TGCAGCGGTAGCGGGAGTGGGAATGAGCAGTTCTTC. This sequence encodes CSGSGSGNEQFF.

This chain connects TRBV19 to TRBJ1-3; D is undetermined. In germline, CDR1 is LNHDA, CDR2 SQIVND (reference sequence). The V end lost 6 bases, the J end lost 0 bases, and 6 bases lay between the germline ends. The CDR3 is 13 residues long. CDR3 nucleotides: TGTGCCAGTAGCGGGGACTCTGGAAACACCATATATTTT. It translates to CASSGDSGNTIYF.

The rearrangement links TRBV14 to TRBJ2-7, with D possibly matching TRBD1 (6 bases). Germline V gene lookup returns CDR1 SGHDN and CDR2 FVKESK. CDR3 length: 21 amino acids. Trimming stripped 0 bases from V and 3 bases from J, with 30 bases between. The CDR3 loop is CASSQDTGFRGVTHNYYEQYF. The DNA of the CDR3 is TGTGCCAGCAGCCAAGACACGGGGTTCAGGGGAGTAACCCACAATTACTACGAGCAGTACTTC.

The CDR3 region has the DNA TGCGCCAGCAGCTTGTCGGGGGAAGAGACCCAGTACTTC. Residues: CASSLSGEETQYF. The chain employs TRBV5-1 and TRBJ2-5, with D possibly being TRBD2 (6 bases). V was pared by 1 base and J by 3 bases, with 7 bases between. Germline CDR1 SGHRS, CDR2 YFSETQ. The CDR3 is 13 residues long.

This chain joins TRBV29-1 and TRBJ1-1; TRBD1 matches 12 bases. Unmatched junction bases numbered 4, after V lost 7 bases and J lost 4 bases. The germline V gene has CDR1 SQVTM and CDR2 ANQGSEA. The CDR3 is 13 residues long. Here the CDR3 reads CSEGQGASTEAFF. The CDR3 DNA is TGCAGCGAGGGACAGGGGGCCAGCACTGAAGCTTTCTTT.